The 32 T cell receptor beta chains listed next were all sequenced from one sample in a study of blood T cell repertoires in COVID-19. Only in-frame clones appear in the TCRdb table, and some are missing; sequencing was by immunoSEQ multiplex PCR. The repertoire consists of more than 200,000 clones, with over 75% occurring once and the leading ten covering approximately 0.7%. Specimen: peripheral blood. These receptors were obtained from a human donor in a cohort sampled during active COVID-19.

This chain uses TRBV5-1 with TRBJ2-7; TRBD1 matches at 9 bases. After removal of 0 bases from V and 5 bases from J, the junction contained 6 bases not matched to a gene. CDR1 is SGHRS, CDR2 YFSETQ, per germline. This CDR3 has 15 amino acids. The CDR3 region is CASSLDWDREHEQYF. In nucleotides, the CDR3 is TGCGCCAGCAGCTTGGATTGGGACAGGGAGCACGAGCAGTACTTC.

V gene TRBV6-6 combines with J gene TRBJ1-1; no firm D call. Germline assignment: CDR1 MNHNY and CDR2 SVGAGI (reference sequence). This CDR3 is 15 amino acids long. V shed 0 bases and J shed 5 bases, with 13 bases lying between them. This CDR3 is CASSYSSEGVTEAFF. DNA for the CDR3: TGTGCCAGCAGTTACTCGAGTGAAGGAGTGACTGAAGCTTTCTTT.

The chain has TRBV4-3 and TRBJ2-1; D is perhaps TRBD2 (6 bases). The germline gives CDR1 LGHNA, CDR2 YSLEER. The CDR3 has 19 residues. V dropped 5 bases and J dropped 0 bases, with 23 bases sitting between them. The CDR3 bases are TGCGCCAGCAGCTCCCACACGATCCCGGGGGACCCCTCCTACAATGAGCAGTTCTTC. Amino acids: CASSSHTIPGDPSYNEQFF.

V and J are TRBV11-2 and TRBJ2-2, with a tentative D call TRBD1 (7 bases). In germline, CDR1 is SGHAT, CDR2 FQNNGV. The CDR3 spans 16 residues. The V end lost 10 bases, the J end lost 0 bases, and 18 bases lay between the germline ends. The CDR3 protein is CATLRRGASNTGELFF. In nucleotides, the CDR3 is TGTGCCACCCTCCGCAGGGGGGCCTCGAACACCGGGGAGCTGTTTTTT.

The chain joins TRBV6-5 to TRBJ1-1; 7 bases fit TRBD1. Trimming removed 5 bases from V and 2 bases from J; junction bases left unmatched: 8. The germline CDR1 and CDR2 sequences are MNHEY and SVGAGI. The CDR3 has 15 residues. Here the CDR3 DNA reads TGTGCCAGCAGTCCATACAGGGGATACAACACTGAAGCTTTCTTT. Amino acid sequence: CASSPYRGYNTEAFF.

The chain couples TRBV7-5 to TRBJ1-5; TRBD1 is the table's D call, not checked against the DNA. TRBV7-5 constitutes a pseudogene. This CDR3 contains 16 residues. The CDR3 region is CARSLVTGDDGQPQHF. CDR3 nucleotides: TGTGCCAGAAGCTTAGTGACAGGGGATGACGGTCAGCCCCAGCATTTT.

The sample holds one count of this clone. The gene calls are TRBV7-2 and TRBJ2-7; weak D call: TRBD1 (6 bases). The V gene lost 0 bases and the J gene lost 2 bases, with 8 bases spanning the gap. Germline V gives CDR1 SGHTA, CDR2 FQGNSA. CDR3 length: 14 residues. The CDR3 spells CASSLATGPYEQYF. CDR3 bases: TGTGCCAGCAGCTTAGCCACAGGGCCCTACGAGCAGTACTTC.

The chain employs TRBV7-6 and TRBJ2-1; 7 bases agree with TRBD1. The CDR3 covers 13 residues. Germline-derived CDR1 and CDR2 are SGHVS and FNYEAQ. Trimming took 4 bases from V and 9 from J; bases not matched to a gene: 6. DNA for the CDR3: TGTGCCAGCAGCTGGGACAGCTTCGGTGAGCAGTTCTTC. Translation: CASSWDSFGEQFF.

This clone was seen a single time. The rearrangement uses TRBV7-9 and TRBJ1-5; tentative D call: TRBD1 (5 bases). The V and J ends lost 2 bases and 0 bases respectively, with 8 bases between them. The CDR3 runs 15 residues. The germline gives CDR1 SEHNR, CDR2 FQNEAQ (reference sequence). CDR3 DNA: TGTGCCAGCAGCTTAACAGGCCATAGCAATCAGCCCCAGCATTTT. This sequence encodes CASSLTGHSNQPQHF.

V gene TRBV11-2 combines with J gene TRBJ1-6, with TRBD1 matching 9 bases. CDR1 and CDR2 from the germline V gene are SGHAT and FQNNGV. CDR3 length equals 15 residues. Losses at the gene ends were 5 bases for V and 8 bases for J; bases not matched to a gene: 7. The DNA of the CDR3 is TGTGCCAGCAGCGAACAGGGGGCGGGGGATTCACCCCTCCACTTT. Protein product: CASSEQGAGDSPLHF.

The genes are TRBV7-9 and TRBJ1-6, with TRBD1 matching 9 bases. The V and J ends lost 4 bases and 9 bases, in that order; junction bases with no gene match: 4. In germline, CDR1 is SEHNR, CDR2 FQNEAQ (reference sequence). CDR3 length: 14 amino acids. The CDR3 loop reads CASSWGQGGSPLHF. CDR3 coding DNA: TGTGCCAGCAGCTGGGGACAGGGCGGTTCACCCCTCCACTTT.

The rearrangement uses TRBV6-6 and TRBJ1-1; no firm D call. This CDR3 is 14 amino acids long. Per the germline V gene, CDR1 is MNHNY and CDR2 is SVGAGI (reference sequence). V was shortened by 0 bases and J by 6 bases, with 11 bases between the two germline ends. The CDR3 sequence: CASSYSMVAAEAFF. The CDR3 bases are TGTGCCAGCAGTTACTCGATGGTGGCCGCTGAAGCTTTCTTT.

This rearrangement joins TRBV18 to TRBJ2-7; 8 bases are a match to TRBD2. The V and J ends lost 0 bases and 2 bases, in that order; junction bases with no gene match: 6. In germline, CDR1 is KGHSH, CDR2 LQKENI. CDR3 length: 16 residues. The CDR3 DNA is TGTGCCAGCTCACCACCGCAAGCGGGGGTGACCTACGAGCAGTACTTC. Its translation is CASSPPQAGVTYEQYF.

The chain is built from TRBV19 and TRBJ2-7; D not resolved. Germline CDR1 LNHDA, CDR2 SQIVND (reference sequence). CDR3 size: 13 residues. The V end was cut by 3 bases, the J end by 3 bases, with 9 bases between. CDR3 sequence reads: CASSIALLYEQYF. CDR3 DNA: TGTGCCAGTAGTATCGCGCTTCTCTACGAGCAGTACTTC.

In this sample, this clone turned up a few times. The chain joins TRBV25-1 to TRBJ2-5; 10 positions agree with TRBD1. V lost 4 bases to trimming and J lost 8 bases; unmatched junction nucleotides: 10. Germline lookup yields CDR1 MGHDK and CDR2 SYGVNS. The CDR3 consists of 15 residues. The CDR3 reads CASSVSGTGDETQYF. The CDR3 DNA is TGTGCCAGCAGTGTCTCCGGGACAGGGGATGAAACCCAGTACTTC.

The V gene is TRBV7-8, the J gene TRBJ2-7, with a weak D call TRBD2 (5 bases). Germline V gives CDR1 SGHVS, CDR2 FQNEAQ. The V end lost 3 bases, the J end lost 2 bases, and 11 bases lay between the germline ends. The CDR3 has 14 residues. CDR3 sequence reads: CASSFAAGAYEQYF. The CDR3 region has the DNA TGTGCCAGCAGCTTTGCCGCGGGCGCCTACGAGCAGTACTTC. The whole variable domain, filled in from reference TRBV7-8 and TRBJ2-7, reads GAGVSQSPRYKVAKRGQDVALRCDPISGHVSLFWYQQALGQGPEFLTYFQNEAQLDKSGLPSDRFFAERPEGSVSTLKIQRTQQEDSAVYLCASSFAAGAYEQYFGPGTRLTVT.

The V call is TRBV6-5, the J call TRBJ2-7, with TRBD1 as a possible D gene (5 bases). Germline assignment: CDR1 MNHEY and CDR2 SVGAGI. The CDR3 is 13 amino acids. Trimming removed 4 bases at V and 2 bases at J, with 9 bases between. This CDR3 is CASSLTAPYEQYF. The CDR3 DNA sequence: TGTGCCAGCAGTTTGACAGCCCCCTACGAGCAGTACTTC.

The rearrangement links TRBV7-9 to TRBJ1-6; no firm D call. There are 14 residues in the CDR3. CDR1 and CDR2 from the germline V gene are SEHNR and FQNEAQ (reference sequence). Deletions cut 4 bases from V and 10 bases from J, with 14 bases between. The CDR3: CASSSRRVESPLHF. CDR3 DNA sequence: TGTGCCAGCAGCTCCCGGCGGGTTGAATCACCCCTCCACTTT.

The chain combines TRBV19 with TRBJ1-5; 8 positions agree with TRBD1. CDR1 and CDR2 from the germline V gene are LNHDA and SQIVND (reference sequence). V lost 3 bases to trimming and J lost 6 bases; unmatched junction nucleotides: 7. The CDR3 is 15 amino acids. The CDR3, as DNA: TGTGCCAGTAGTATTGTGCAGGGGGCAGGTCAGCCCCAGCATTTT. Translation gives CASSIVQGAGQPQHF.

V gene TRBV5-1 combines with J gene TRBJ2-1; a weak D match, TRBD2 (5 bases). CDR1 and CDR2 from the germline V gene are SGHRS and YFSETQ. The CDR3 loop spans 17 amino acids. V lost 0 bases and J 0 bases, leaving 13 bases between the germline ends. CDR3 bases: TGCGCCAGCAGCTTGGGTAGTAGCGCTAGCTCCTACAATGAGCAGTTCTTC. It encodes CASSLGSSASSYNEQFF.

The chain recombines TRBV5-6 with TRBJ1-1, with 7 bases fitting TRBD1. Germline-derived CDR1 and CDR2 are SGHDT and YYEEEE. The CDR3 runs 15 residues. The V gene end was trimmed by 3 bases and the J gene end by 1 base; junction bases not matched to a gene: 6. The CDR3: CASSWYGTENTEAFF. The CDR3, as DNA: TGTGCCAGCAGCTGGTACGGGACAGAGAACACTGAAGCTTTCTTT.

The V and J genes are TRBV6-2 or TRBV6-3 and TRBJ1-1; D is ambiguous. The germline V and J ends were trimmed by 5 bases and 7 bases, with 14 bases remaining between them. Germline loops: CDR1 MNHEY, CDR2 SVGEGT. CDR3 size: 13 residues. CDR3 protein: CASSEGLPIEAFF. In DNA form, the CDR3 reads TGTGCCAGCAGTGAGGGCCTACCAATTGAAGCTTTCTTT.

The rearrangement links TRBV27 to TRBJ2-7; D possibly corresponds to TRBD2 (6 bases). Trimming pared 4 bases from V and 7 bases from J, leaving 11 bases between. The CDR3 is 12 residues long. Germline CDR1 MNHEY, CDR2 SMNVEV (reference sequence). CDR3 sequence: CASSWDGGEQYF. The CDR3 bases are TGTGCCAGCAGTTGGGACGGGGGAGAGCAGTACTTC.

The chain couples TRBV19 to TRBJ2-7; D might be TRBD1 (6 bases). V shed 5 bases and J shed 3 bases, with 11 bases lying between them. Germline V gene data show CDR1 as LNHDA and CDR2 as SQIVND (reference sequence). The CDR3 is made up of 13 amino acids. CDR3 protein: CASSHRVGYEQYF. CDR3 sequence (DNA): TGTGCCAGTAGTCACAGGGTTGGCTACGAGCAGTACTTC.

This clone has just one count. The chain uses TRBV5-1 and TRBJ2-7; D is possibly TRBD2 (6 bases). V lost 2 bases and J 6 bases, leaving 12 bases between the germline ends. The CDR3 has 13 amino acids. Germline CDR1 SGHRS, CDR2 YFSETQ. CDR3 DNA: TGCGCCAGCAGCTTCCGGGAGTCGTTCGAGCAGTACTTC. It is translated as CASSFRESFEQYF.

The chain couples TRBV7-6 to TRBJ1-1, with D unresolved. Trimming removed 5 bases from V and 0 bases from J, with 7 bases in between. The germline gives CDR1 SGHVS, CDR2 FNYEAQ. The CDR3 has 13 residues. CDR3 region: CASSPTMNTEAFF. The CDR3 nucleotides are TGTGCCAGCAGCCCTACTATGAACACTGAAGCTTTCTTT.

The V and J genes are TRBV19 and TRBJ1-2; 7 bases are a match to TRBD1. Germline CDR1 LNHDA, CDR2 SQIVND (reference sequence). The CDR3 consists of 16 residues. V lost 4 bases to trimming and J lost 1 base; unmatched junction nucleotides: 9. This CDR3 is CASSKKRGQFNYGYTF. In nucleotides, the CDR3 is TGTGCCAGTAGTAAGAAAAGGGGGCAGTTTAACTATGGCTACACCTTC.

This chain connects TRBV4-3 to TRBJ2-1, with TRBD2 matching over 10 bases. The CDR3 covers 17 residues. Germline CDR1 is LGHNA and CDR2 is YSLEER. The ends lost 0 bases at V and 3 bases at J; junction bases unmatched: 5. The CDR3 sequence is CASSQERGLALYNEQFF. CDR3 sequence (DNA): TGCGCCAGCAGCCAAGAAAGGGGACTAGCGCTCTACAATGAGCAGTTCTTC.

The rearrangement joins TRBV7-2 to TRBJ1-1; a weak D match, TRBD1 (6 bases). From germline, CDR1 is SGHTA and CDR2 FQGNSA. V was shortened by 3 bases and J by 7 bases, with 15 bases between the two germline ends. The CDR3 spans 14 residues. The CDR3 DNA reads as TGTGCCAGCAGCTTTCCGTGGGGGCTTGATGAAGCTTTCTTT. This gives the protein CASSFPWGLDEAFF.

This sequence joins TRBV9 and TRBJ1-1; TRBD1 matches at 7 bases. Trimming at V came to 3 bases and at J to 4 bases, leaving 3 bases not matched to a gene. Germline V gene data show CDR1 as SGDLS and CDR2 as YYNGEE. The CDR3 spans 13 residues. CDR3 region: CASSATGLTEAFF. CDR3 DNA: TGTGCCAGCAGCGCGACAGGGCTCACTGAAGCTTTCTTT.

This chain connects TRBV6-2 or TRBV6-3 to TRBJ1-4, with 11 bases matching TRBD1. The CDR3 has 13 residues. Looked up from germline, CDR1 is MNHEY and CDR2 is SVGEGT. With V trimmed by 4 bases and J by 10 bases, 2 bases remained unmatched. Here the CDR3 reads CASSFGTGGKLFF. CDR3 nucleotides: TGTGCCAGCAGTTTCGGGACAGGGGGAAAACTGTTTTTT.

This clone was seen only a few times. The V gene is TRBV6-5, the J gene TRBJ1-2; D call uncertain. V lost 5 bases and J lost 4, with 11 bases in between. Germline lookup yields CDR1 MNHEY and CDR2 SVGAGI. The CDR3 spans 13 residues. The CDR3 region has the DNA TGTGCCAGCAGTCGACACCAGCCCTATGGCTACACCTTC. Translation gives CASSRHQPYGYTF.